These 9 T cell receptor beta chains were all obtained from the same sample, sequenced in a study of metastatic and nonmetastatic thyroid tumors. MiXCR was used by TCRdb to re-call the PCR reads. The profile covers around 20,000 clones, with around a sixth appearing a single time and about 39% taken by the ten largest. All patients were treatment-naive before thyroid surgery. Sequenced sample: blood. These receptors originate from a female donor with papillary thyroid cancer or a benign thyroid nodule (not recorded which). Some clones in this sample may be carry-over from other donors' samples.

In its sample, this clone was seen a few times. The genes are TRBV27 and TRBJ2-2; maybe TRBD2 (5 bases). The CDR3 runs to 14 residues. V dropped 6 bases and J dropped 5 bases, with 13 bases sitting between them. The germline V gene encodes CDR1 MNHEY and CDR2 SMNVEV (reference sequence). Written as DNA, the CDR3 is TGTGCCAGCAGCAGCCGCTGGAGGACCGGGGAGCTGTTTTTT. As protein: CASSSRWRTGELFF.

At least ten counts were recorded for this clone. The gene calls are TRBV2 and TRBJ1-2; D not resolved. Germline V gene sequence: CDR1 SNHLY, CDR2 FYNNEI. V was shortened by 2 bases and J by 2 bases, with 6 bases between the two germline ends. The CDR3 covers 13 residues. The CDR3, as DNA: TGTGCCAGCAGTGAAACATACAACTATGGCTACACCTTC. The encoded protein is CASSETYNYGYTF.

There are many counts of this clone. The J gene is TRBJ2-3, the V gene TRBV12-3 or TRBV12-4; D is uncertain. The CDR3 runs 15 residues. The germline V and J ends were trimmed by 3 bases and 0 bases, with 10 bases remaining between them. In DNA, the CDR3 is TGTGCCAGCAGTTTGGGCGTTACCAGCACAGATACGCAGTATTTT. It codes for CASSLGVTSTDTQYF.

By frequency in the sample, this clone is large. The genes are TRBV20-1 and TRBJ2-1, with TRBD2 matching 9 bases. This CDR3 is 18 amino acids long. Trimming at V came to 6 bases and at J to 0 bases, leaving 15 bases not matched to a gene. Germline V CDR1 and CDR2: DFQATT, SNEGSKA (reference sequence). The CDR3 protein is CSARVGGLAIRSYNEQFF. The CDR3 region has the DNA TGCAGTGCCCGTGTCGGGGGACTAGCAATTCGCTCCTACAATGAGCAGTTCTTC.

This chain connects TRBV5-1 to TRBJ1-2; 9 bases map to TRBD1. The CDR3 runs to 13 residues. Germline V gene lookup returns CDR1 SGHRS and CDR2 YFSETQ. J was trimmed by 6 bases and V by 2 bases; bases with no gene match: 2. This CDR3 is CASSFTGGDGYTF. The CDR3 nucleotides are TGCGCCAGCAGCTTTACAGGGGGCGATGGCTACACCTTC. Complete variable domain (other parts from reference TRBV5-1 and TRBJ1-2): KAGVTQTPRYLIKTRGQQVTLSCSPISGHRSVSWYQQTPGQGLQFLFEYFSETQRNKGNFPGRFSGRQFSNSRSEMNVSTLELGDSALYLCASSFTGGDGYTFGSGTRLTVV.

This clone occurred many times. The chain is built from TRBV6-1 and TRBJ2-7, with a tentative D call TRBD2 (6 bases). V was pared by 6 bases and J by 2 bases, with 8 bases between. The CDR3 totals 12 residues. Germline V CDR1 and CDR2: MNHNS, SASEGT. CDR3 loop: CASSGSAYEQYF. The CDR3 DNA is TGTGCCAGCAGCGGGAGCGCCTACGAGCAGTACTTC.

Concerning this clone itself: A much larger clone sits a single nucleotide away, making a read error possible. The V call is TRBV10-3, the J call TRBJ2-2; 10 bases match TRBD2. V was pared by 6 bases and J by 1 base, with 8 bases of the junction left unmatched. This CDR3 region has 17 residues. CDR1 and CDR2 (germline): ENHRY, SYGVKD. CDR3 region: CAIREARTSGNTGELFF. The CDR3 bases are TGTGCCATCAGAGAGGCAAGGACTAGCGGGAACACCGGGGAGCTGTTTTTT.

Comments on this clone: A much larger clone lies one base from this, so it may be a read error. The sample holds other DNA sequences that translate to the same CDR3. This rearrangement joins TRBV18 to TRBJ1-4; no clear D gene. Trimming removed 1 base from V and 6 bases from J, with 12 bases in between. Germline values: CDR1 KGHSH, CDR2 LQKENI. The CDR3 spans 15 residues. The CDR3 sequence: CASSPLTGSDEKLFF. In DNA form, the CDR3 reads TGTGCCAGCTCACCACTGACGGGGTCGGATGAAAAACTGTTTTTT. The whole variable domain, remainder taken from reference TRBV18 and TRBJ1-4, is NAGVMQNPRHLVRRRGQEARLRCSPMKGHSHVYWYRQLPEEGLKFMVYLQKENIIDESGMPKERFSAEFPKEGPSILRIQQVVRGDSAAYFCASSPLTGSDEKLFFGSGTQLSVL.

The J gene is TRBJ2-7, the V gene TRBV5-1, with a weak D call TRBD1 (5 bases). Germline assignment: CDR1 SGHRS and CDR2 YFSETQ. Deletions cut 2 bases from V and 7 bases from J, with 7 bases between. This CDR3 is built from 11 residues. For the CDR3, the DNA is TGCGCCAGCAGCTTTAAGGGGGAGCAGTACTTC. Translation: CASSFKGEQYF.